This TCR beta chain was found in a study of blood T cells in healthy people across ages. Findings and limits, study-wide: Diversity of TCR beta per million T cells declined in a roughly linear way with age.

The V and J ends lost 2 bases and 3 bases, in that order; junction bases with no gene match: 4. CDR3 length: 14 residues. Germline-derived CDR1 and CDR2 are GTSNPN and SVGIG (reference sequence). There are a few counts of this clonotype. The antigen is undetermined. Using a J-beta primer mix together with a sample-barcoded 5' primer, a second PCR was run for roughly 7 to 11 cycles. TCRdb independently ran MiXCR on the 5' RACE reads; one entry per CDR3 protein. The table shows some 1.6 million distinct CDR3 sequences, with about 32% occurring only once. The clonotype was recovered from a woman aged 30 to 39 in good health. The chain uses TRBV30 and TRBJ2-3; 8 bases are a match to TRBD2. Material: blood. In DNA form, the CDR3 reads TGTGCCTGGAGTAAAGCGGGGGTAACAGATACGCAGTATTTT. Translation: CAWSKAGVTDTQYF. Filled out from reference TRBV30 and TRBJ2-3, the complete variable domain reads SQTIHQWPATLVQPVGSPLSLECTVEGTSNPNLYWYRQAAGRGLQLLFYSVGIGQISSEVPQNLSASRPQDRQFILSSKKLLLSDSGFYLCAWSKAGVTDTQYFGPGTRLTVL.